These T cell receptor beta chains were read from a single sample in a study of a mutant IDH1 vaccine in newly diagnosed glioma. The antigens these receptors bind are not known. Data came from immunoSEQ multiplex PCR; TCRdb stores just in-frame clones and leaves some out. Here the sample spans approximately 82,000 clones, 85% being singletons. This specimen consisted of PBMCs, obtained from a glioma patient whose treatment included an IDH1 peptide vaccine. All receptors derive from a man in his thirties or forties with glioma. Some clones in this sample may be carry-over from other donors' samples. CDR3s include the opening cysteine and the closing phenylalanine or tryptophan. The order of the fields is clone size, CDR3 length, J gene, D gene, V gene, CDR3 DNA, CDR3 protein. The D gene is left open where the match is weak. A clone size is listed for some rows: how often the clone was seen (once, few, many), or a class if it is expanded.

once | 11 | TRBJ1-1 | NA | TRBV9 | TGTGCCAGCAGCGAAGGCACTGAAGCTTTCTTT | CASSEGTEAFF
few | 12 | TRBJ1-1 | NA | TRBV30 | TGTGCCTGGGGTGACACGAACACTGAAGCTTTCTTT | CAWGDTNTEAFF
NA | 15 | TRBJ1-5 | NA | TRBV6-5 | TGTGCCAGCAGCACGGGGTGGGGGAGCAATCAGCCCCAGCATTTT | CASSTGWGSNQPQHF
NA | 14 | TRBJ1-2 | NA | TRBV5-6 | TGTGCCAGCAGCTTGTTCGACAGCAACTATGGCTACACCTTC | CASSLFDSNYGYTF
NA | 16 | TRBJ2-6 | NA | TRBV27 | TGTGCCAGCAGCCCCGACCCAAACTCTGGGGCCAACGTCCTGACTTTC | CASSPDPNSGANVLTF
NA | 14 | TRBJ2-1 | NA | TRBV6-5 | TGTGCCAGCAGTTCCAGGGGGGAGGGAAATGAGCAGTTCTTC | CASSSRGEGNEQFF
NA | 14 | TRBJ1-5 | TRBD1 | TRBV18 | TGTGCCAGCTCACTTGACAGGGGGCGAAAGCCCCAGCATTTT | CASSLDRGRKPQHF
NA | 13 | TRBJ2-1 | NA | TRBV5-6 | TGTGCCAGCAGCTTGTATGAGGTAAATGAGCAGTTCTTC | CASSLYEVNEQFF
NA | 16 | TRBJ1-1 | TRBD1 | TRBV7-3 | TGTGCCAGCAGCACCTCGACGGGACAGGGAAACACTGAAGCTTTCTTT | CASSTSTGQGNTEAFF
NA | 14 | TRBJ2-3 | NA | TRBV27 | TGTGCCAGCAGTTTTACCGGCAGCACAGATACGCAGTATTTT | CASSFTGSTDTQYF
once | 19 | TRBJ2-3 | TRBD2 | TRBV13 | TGTGCCAGCAGCTTTTCCCGACTAGCGGGGGGGCCCCGCACAGATACGCAGTATTTT | CASSFSRLAGGPRTDTQYF
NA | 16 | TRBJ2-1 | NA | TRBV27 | TGTGCCAGCACTCCCCGTGGGCTTTTTTCCTACAATGAGCAGTTCTTC | CASTPRGLFSYNEQFF
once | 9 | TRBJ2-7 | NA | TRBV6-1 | TGTGCCAGCGGGATAAGGCAGTACTTC | CASGIRQYF
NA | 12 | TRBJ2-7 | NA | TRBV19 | TGTGCCAGTAGCCAGCACCCCTACGAGCAGTACTTC | CASSQHPYEQYF
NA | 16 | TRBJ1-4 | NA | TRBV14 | TGTGCCAGCAGCCAAGGAGCGGCCACGATTAATGAAAAACTGTTTTTT | CASSQGAATINEKLFF
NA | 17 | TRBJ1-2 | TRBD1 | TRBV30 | TGTGCCTGGATTAATACCGCCGGGACAGGGAGAAACTATGGCTACACCTTC | CAWINTAGTGRNYGYTF
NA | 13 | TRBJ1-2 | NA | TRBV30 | TGTGCCTGGAGTTTCGGGACCAACTATGGCTACACCTTC | CAWSFGTNYGYTF
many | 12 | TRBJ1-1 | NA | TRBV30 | TGTGCCTGGAGTGTCGGGAGCACTGAAGCTTTCTTT | CAWSVGSTEAFF
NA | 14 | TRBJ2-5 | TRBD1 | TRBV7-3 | TGTGCCAGCAGGCGTCCAACAGGGGAAGAGACCCAGTACTTC | CASRRPTGEETQYF
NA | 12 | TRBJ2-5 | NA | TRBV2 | TGTGCCAGCAACCGGGGTCAGGAGACCCAGTACTTC | CASNRGQETQYF
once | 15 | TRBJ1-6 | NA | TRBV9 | TGTGCCAGCAGCGTAGCTGCGGGTAATAATTCACCCCTCCACTTT | CASSVAAGNNSPLHF
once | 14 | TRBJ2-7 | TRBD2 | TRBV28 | TGTGCCAGCAGTTTTCCCCCGGGAGGCGGCGAGCAGTACTTC | CASSFPPGGGEQYF
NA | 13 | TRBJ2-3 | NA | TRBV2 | TGTGCCAGCAGTGATCCCAGGACAGATACGCAGTATTTT | CASSDPRTDTQYF
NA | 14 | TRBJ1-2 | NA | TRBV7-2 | TGTGCCAGCAGCGCCCGCGGGCAGATGTATGGCTACACCTTC | CASSARGQMYGYTF
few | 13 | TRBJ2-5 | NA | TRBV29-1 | TGCAGCGTTCGGCCTCAGAGGCGGGAGACCCAGTACTTC | CSVRPQRRETQYF
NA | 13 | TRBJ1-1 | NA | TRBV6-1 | TGTGCCACGACCAGGGCTACCCCCACTGAAGCTTTCTTT | CATTRATPTEAFF
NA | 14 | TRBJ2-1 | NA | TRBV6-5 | TGTGCCAGCAAACAGGACCCCGTTGGGAATGAGCAGTTCTTC | CASKQDPVGNEQFF
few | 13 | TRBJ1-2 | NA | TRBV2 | TGTGCCAGCAGTGAGGGGGAGGACTATGGCTACACCTTC | CASSEGEDYGYTF
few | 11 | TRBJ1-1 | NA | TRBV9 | TGTGCCAGCGAAACCGCCACTGAAGCTTTCTTT | CASETATEAFF
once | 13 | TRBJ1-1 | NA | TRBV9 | TGTGCCAGCAGCACCGCAGGGGACACTGAAGCTTTCTTT | CASSTAGDTEAFF
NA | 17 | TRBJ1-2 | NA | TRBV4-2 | TGTGCCAGCAGCCAAGTGAGAGGAACTCCCCTAACTGGTGGCTACACCTTC | CASSQVRGTPLTGGYTF
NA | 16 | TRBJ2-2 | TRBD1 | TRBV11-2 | TGTGCCAGCAGCTTCCGAGGGGGCAGCGACACCGGGGAGCTGTTTTTT | CASSFRGGSDTGELFF
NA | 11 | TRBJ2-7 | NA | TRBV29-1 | TGCAGCGTTGGAGAAAACTACGAGCAGTACTTC | CSVGENYEQYF
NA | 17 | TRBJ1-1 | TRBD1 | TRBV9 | TGTGCCAGCAGCGGCTTGGACAGGGCGAGTTTGAACACTGAAGCTTTCTTT | CASSGLDRASLNTEAFF
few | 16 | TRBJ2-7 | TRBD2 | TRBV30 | TGTGCCTGGAGTGTACCGAGGACTAGCGGCTCCTACGAGCAGTACTTC | CAWSVPRTSGSYEQYF
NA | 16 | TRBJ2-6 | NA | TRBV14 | TGTGCCAGCAGCCAAGGGGGGTTGATCGGGGCCAACGTCCTGACTTTC | CASSQGGLIGANVLTF
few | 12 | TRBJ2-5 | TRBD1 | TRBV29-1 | TGCAGCGTTGCAGGGGGCGGGGAGACCCAGTACTTC | CSVAGGGETQYF
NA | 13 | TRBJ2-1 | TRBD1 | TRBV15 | TGTGCCACCGCCACAGGGGCGAACAATGAGCAGTTCTTC | CATATGANNEQFF
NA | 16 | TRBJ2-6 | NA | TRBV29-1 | TGCAGCGTTGAAGAGAAGCGTCTCTGGGGGGCCAACGTCCTGACTTTC | CSVEEKRLWGANVLTF
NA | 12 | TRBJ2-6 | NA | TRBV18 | TGTGCCAGCTCACCAAGGGCCAACGTCCTGACTTTC | CASSPRANVLTF
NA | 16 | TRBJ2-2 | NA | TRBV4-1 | TGCGCCAGCAGCCAAAACTATTTAGAGGTCACCGGGGAGCTGTTTTTT | CASSQNYLEVTGELFF
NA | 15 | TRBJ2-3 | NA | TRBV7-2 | TGTGCCAGCAGCCCCGCCCGGGCGCGCACAGATACGCAGTATTTT | CASSPARARTDTQYF
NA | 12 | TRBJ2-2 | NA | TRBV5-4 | TGTGCCAGCAGCTTCGACGAGAGGGAGCTGTTTTTT | CASSFDERELFF
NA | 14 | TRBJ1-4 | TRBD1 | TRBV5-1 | TGCGCCAGCAGCCGGACAGGGGGTAATGAAAAACTGTTTTTT | CASSRTGGNEKLFF
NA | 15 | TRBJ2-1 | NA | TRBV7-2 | TGTGCCAGCACCCTGGGGGGGGGCGTGGACAATGAGCAGTTCTTC | CASTLGGGVDNEQFF
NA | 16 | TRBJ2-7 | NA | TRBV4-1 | TGCGCCAGCAGCCAAGATCAAGGAGGGGGGTCCTACGAGCAGTACTTC | CASSQDQGGGSYEQYF
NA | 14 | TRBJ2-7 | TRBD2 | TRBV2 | TGTGCCAGCAGAGCGACTAGCGGGAGCTACGAGCAGTACTTC | CASRATSGSYEQYF
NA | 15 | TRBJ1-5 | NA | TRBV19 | TGTGCCAGTAGTGGCAGGGGCGGCAGCAATCAGCCCCAGCATTTT | CASSGRGGSNQPQHF
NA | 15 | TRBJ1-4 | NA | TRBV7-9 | TGTGCCAGCAGCTTTAGGTCGGACCATAATGAAAAACTGTTTTTT | CASSFRSDHNEKLFF
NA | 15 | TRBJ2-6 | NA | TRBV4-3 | TGCGCCAGCAGCCAAATCTCAGGCCGCGCGGGCGACCTGACTTTC | CASSQISGRAGDLTF
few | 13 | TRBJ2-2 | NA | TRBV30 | TGTGCCTGGAGGGGGACACCCATTGTAACGCTGTTTTTT | CAWRGTPIVTLFF
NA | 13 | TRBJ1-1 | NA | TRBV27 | TGTGCCAGCAGACTGGGACTCAGCACTGAAGCTTTCTTT | CASRLGLSTEAFF
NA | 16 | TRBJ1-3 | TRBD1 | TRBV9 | TGTGCCAGCAGCGTAGATCGGACAGGGATTAGGGACACCATATATTTT | CASSVDRTGIRDTIYF
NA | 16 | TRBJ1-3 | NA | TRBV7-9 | TGTGCCAGCAGCTCTCGAGGGACACTCGCTGGAAACACCATATATTTT | CASSSRGTLAGNTIYF
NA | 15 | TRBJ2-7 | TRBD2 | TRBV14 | TGTGCCAGCAGCCAAGCTAGCGGGAGTAGGAACGAGCAGTACTTC | CASSQASGSRNEQYF
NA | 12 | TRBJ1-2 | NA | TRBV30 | TGTGCCTGGACCTCGGCCTCTTATGGCTACACCTTC | CAWTSASYGYTF